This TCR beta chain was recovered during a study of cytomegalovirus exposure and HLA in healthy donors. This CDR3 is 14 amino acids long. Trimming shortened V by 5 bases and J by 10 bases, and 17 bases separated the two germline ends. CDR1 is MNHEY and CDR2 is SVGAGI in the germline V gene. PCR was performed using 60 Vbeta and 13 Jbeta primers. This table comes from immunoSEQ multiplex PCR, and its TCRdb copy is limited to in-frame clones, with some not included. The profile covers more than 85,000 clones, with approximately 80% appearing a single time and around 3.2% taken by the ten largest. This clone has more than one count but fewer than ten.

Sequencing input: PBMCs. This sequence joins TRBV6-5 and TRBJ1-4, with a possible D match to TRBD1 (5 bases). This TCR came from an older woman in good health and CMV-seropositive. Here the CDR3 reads CASSPRGTGGKLFF. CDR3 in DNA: TGTGCCAGCAGTCCGAGGGGTACGGGGGGAAAACTGTTTTTT.